Detailed here is one TCR beta chain. It lacks a known antigen. The input lacks base qualities; no much larger clone sits a single base away. Collaborating institutions collected whole blood in K2EDTA tubes following their own protocols. For TCRbeta analysis, collaborators shipped samples in one of three forms: frozen whole blood, isolated PBMCs, or DNA extracted from either of those sample types. This record comes from a study of blood T cell repertoires in COVID-19 (dated by TCRdb to 2020 to 2022). The study in broad terms: Samples covering the acute and convalescent phases of COVID-19 were provided by collaborators in the United States, Italy and Spain. Where HLA class I and class II types were available, the types were taken from metadata supplied by the sample provider, not from assay-based typing. The prospective study material was composed of cDNA or gDNA derived from T cells, B-cell-depleted T cells, or PBMCs. The repertoires were released in a freely available public database meant as a resource for research on the immune response to SARS-CoV-2. The dataset comprised deeply sampled blood TCRbeta repertoires from subjects exposed to, actively infected with, or recovered from COVID-19. A de-identified subject ID, COVID-19 status, age in years and sex were almost always included in the sample metadata. The samples were drawn from the first 160 participants of the ongoing ImmuneRACE study and from over 950 subjects provided by 6 global collaborators. The paper's findings and limits, for the study overall: Clinical and demographic metadata were provided uncurated, with the amount varying by source and participant.

Relative to germline, V is 8 bases shorter and J is 5 bases shorter, with 19 bases between their ends. The CDR3, from cysteine to phenylalanine, totals 15 residues. Only the CDR3 DNA is retained, 45 bases long and in frame from the first base. CDR1 is given as LNHDA and CDR2 as SQIVND, both from the germline V gene (reference sequence). TCRbeta CDR3 regions were amplified from genomic DNA by means of the immunoSEQ Assay, a bias-controlled multiplex PCR. For the original study's pipeline: The number of nucleated cells in each sample was estimated by amplification of reference gene primers within the assay. Sequence reads were collapsed and filtered to measure the absolute abundance of every unique TCRbeta CDR3 rearrangement. For each sample, productive Simpson clonality was calculated as the square root of Simpson's diversity index over productive rearrangements. The clones in this table, taken by TCRdb from immuneACCESS, are in-frame only. Not every clone is retained; where verified, under half of the shortfall comes from an unresolved V gene, and the cause of the rest is unknown. That table is the source of V, J and clone size, and D and trimming were worked out from the DNA. In all, the sample holds 120,000 or so clones, and over 75% of those were seen once. 12% of the sample is taken by the ten largest.

The receptor was isolated from a man aged 55 to 70 with acute or convalescent COVID-19. Sequencing used peripheral blood. Here the chain combines TRBV19 and TRBJ1-5; 5 matching bases give a weak D call of TRBD1. The nucleotide sequence is TGTGCCAGTGTGTGGGCTTCCGACAGCCATCAGCCCCAGCATTTT. It is translated as CASVWASDSHQPQHF.